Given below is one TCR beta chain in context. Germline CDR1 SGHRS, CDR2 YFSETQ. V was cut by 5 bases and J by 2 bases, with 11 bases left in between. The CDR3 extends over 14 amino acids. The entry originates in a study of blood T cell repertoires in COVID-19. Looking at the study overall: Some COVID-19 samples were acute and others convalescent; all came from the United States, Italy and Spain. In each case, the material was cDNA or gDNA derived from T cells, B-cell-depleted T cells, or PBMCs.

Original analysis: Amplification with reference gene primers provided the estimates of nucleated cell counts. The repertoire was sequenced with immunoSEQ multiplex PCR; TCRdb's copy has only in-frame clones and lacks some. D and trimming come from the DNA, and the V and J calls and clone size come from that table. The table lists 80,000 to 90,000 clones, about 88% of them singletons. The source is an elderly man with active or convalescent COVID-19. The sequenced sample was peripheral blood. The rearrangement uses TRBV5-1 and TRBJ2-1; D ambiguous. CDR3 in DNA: TGCGCCAGCAGTCGCGGCGGTGCCTACAATGAGCAGTTCTTC. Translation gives CASSRGGAYNEQFF.